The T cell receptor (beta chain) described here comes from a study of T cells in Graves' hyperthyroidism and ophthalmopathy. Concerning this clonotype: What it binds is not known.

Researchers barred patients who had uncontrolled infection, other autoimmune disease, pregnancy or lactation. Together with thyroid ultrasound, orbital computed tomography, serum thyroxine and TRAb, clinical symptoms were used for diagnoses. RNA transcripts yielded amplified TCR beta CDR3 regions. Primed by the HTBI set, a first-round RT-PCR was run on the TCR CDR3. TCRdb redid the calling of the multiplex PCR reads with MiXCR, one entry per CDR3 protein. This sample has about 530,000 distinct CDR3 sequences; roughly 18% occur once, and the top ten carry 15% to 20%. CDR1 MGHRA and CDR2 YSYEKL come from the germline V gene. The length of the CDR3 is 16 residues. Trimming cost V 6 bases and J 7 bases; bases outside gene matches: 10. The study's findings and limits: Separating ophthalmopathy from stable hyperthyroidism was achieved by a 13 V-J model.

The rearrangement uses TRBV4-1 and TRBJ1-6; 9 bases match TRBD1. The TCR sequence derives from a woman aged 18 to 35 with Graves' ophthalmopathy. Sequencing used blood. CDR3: CASRKWTGVLNSPLHF. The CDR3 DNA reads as TGCGCCAGCAGAAAATGGACAGGGGTTTTGAATTCACCCCTCCACTTT.